A single TCR beta chain is shown here with its context. Its antigen is still unknown. The data are from a study of radiation and T cells in renal cell carcinoma. Study information: Nephrectomy followed 15 Gy stereotactic body radiation by 4 weeks.

CDR3 size: 15 residues. Germline V gene sequence: CDR1 MNHNY, CDR2 SVGAGI (reference sequence). After removal of 5 bases from V and 4 bases from J, the junction contained 8 bases not matched to a gene. General study findings and limits: No pretreatment tumor biopsies were available for baseline clonotypes. Top tumor clonotypes rose in blood 2 weeks post-radiation, then contracted.

Sample time point: baseline pretreatment blood. As for treatment: 15 Gy SBRT to primary tumor, nephrectomy 4 weeks later. Clear cell pathology was present in this patient's renal cell carcinoma. Assay used: immunoSEQ multiplex PCR; TCRdb lists only in-frame clones, some missing. Of 110,000 to 150,000 clones in the sample, about 88% were seen once. The clonotype comes from a woman aged 50 to 65 with renal cell carcinoma. The source material was blood, sampled from a patient whose treatment included radiotherapy and nephrectomy. This chain joins TRBV6-6 and TRBJ2-5, with TRBD2 identical over 9 bases. The CDR3 DNA reads as TGTGCCAGCAGTGCCTGGCGGGGGGGCTCAGAGACCCAGTACTTC. It yields the protein CASSAWRGGSETQYF.